The next 18 T cell receptor beta chains were all read from a single sample in a study of shared clonotypes between healthy human individuals. The naive CD8 fraction comprised CD45RO-negative cells positively selected for CCR7 and excluded terminally differentiated effector memory CD45RA+ cells. Assay used: immunoSEQ multiplex PCR; TCRdb lists only in-frame clones, some missing. The repertoire holds about 2.1 million clones, about 92% seen once, with approximately 1.7% in the top ten. The specimen sequenced was naive CD8+ T cells from PBMCs. All receptors derive from a young man in good health. Some clones in this sample may be carry-over from other donors' samples.

The CDR3 coding sequence is TGTGCCAGCAGCGGAAGCGGGACAGGGGGCGGCGAGCAGTACTTC. Residues: CASSGSGTGGGEQYF. The J gene is TRBJ2-7, the V gene TRBV9, with 12 bases identical to TRBD1. The CDR3 loop spans 15 amino acids. Germline V CDR1 and CDR2: SGDLS, YYNGEE. Trimming at V came to 3 bases and at J to 6 bases, leaving 7 bases not matched to a gene.

This clone was recorded only once. The genes are TRBV27 and TRBJ2-7; TRBD1 agrees at 7 bases. Germline V CDR1 and CDR2: MNHEY, SMNVEV (reference sequence). Trimming cost V 5 bases and J 5 bases; bases outside gene matches: 9. The CDR3 totals 14 residues. CDR3: CASSPGQRGDEQYF. For the CDR3, the DNA is TGTGCCAGCAGTCCGGGACAGAGAGGCGACGAGCAGTACTTC.

The chain recombines TRBV4-1 with TRBJ2-2; TRBD1 is a possible D gene (5 bases). Between the trimmed V and J ends, which lost 3 bases and 2 bases, there was a span of 16 bases. The V gene's germline CDR1 is MGHRA and CDR2 YSYEKL. The CDR3 contains 17 residues. The DNA of the CDR3 is TGCGCCAGCAGCCACCCTCGCGAAGGGGTAAACACCGGGGAGCTGTTTTTT. This gives the protein CASSHPREGVNTGELFF.

The chain recombines TRBV11-2 with TRBJ2-2, with 10 nucleotides matching TRBD2. Germline values: CDR1 SGHAT, CDR2 FQNNGV. The CDR3 runs 16 residues. With 1 base clipped from V and 7 bases from J, the junction kept 6 bases outside the gene matches. The CDR3 DNA sequence: TGTGCCAGCAGCTTAGGATCTAGCGGGAGAGGCGGGGAGCTGTTTTTT. It specifies CASSLGSSGRGGELFF.

This clone was observed once. The V and J genes are TRBV28 and TRBJ2-7, with 12 bases that match TRBD2. After removal of 6 bases from V and 7 bases from J, the junction contained 16 bases not matched to a gene. The CDR3 totals 17 residues. In germline, CDR1 is MDHEN, CDR2 SYDVKM. The CDR3 here is CASSLSLFSTSGSEQYF. The CDR3 DNA follows: TGTGCCAGCAGCCTATCCCTCTTCTCGACTAGCGGGAGTGAGCAGTACTTC.

J is TRBJ2-1 and V is TRBV19; D may be TRBD2 (6 bases). The CDR3 spans 13 residues. Germline V lookup: CDR1 LNHDA, CDR2 SQIVND (reference sequence). Trimming took 7 bases from V and 9 from J, leaving 16 bases between them. DNA for the CDR3: TGTGCCAGTAAGCGACTAGAAGTTGGTGAGCAGTTCTTC. This encodes CASKRLEVGEQFF.

V and J are TRBV27 and TRBJ1-2, with D possibly being TRBD1 (5 bases). Germline V gene sequence: CDR1 MNHEY, CDR2 SMNVEV (reference sequence). The CDR3 extends over 13 amino acids. The ends were cut back, 4 bases at V and 4 bases at J, with 10 bases in the middle. CDR3 DNA: TGTGCCAGCAGTTCGGCAGGGTCCTATGGCTACACCTTC. It yields the protein CASSSAGSYGYTF.

The chain uses TRBV27 and TRBJ2-4; 7 nucleotides match TRBD1. Looked up from germline, CDR1 is MNHEY and CDR2 is SMNVEV (reference sequence). The CDR3 extends over 15 amino acids. Trimming removed 6 bases from V and 15 bases from J; junction bases left unmatched: 20. The CDR3 is CASRLLQGVPGRRYF. The CDR3 bases are TGTGCCAGCAGACTGCTCCAGGGGGTACCGGGTCGCAGGTACTTC.

Comments on this clone: This same CDR3 is encoded by further DNA sequences in the sample. The rearrangement links TRBV19 to TRBJ2-2; no clear D. The CDR3 is 14 residues long. From germline, CDR1 is LNHDA and CDR2 SQIVND (reference sequence). V was pared by 1 base and J by 4 bases, with 7 bases between. CDR3 coding DNA: TGTGCCAGTAGTATAGTAAGAAGCACCGGGGAGCTGTTTTTT. It specifies CASSIVRSTGELFF. The entire variable domain, with the rest obtained from reference TRBV19 and TRBJ2-2, is as follows: DGGITQSPKYLFRKEGQNVTLSCEQNLNHDAMYWYRQDPGQGLRLIYYSQIVNDFQKGDIAEGYSVSREKKESFPLTVTSAQKNPTAFYLCASSIVRSTGELFFGEGSRLTVL.

The V call is TRBV7-8, the J call TRBJ2-6; the D is unclear. Germline values: CDR1 SGHVS, CDR2 FQNEAQ. V shed 5 bases and J shed 5 bases, with 22 bases lying between them. This CDR3 comprises 18 residues. The CDR3 is CASSRNRYPQSRANVLTF. The CDR3 DNA sequence: TGTGCCAGCAGCAGGAATCGGTACCCACAAAGTCGGGCCAACGTCCTGACTTTC.

CDR3 in DNA: TGCGCCAGCAGCCAAGGGACTAGCGGTGTTTATGAGCAGTTCTTC. It is translated as CASSQGTSGVYEQFF. This rearrangement joins TRBV4-1 to TRBJ2-1; 10 bases are shared with TRBD2. Germline trimming cut 1 base from V and 8 bases from J; bases unmatched to any gene: 5. Germline lookup yields CDR1 MGHRA and CDR2 YSYEKL. The CDR3 is 15 residues long.

CDR3 nucleotide sequence: TGCGCCAGGGTCCCGGGGTTGGCCGAGCAGTACTTC. It is translated as CARVPGLAEQYF. The J gene is TRBJ2-7, the V gene TRBV10-1; possible D gene TRBD2, 5 bases. This CDR3 spans 12 amino acids. Germline V gives CDR1 WNHNN, CDR2 SYGVQD (reference sequence). V was trimmed by 9 bases and J by 6 bases, leaving 15 bases between them.

The chain couples TRBV27 to TRBJ2-2; D is unclear. There are 15 residues in the CDR3. CDR1 and CDR2 (germline): MNHEY, SMNVEV (reference sequence). Trimming removed 2 bases at V and 4 bases at J, with 11 bases between. The CDR3 is CASSLARVVTGELFF. As DNA, the CDR3 is TGTGCCAGCAGTTTAGCCCGGGTAGTCACCGGGGAGCTGTTTTTT.

V gene TRBV11-2 combines with J gene TRBJ1-1; D ambiguous. In germline, CDR1 is SGHAT, CDR2 FQNNGV. The CDR3 covers 11 residues. V was clipped by 9 bases and J by 4 bases, with 9 bases between them. The CDR3 region has the DNA TGTGCCAGGATAAGGGTCACTGAAGCTTTCTTT. Translated: CARIRVTEAFF.

The gene calls are TRBV30 and TRBJ2-7; no firm D call. The CDR3 is made up of 13 amino acids. Trimming cost V 8 bases and J 2 bases, with 16 bases left between them. Germline V gene sequence: CDR1 GTSNPN, CDR2 SVGIG (reference sequence). The CDR3 loop is CAQAGHVAYEQYF. The CDR3 nucleotides read TGTGCCCAGGCCGGGCACGTAGCCTACGAGCAGTACTTC. Full variable domain (remainder filled in from reference TRBV30 and TRBJ2-7): SQTIHQWPATLVQPVGSPLSLECTVEGTSNPNLYWYRQAAGRGLQLLFYSVGIGQISSEVPQNLSASRPQDRQFILSSKKLLLSDSGFYLCAQAGHVAYEQYFGPGTRLTVT.

On this clone: Other DNA sequences in the same sample also yield this CDR3. The genes are TRBV4-1 and TRBJ2-2; tentative D call: TRBD1 (5 bases). With 1 base removed from V and 4 bases from J, the gap between germline ends came to 7 bases. The CDR3 totals 14 residues. Per the germline V gene, CDR1 is MGHRA and CDR2 is YSYEKL. CDR3 residues: CASSQGQGTGELFF. The CDR3 nucleotides read TGCGCCAGCAGCCAAGGGCAGGGCACCGGGGAGCTGTTTTTT.

The V call is TRBV7-8, the J call TRBJ2-1; no clear D. The CDR3 covers 16 residues. Trimming stripped 3 bases from V and 0 bases from J, with 12 bases between. Germline V gives CDR1 SGHVS, CDR2 FQNEAQ. The CDR3 DNA reads as TGTGCCAGCAGCTTGGACGGAAAGATCTCCTACAATGAGCAGTTCTTC. Encoded protein: CASSLDGKISYNEQFF.

This sequence joins TRBV7-3 and TRBJ2-1, with TRBD2 matching over 12 bases. CDR1 SGHTA and CDR2 FQGTGA come from the germline V gene. Unmatched junction bases numbered 5, after V lost 4 bases and J lost 7 bases. This CDR3 is built from 15 residues. CDR3 sequence (DNA): TGTGCCAGCAGCTCAGGACTAGCGGGATGGAATGAGCAGTTCTTC. This gives the protein CASSSGLAGWNEQFF.